This TCR beta chain comes out of a study of CD8 T cells in ankylosing spondylitis. Study conclusions and caveats: Prior literature has documented some motif variants in synovial fluid and blood from reactive arthritis. A TCR beta motif made of under 10 highly homologous variants seemed typical of ankylosing spondylitis blood.

As regards this clonotype: Its antigen is currently unknown.

TCRdb reprocessed the 5' RACE reads with MiXCR, giving one entry per CDR3 protein. The table shows a few hundred thousand distinct CDR3 sequences, with around 20% occurring only once. Looked up from germline, CDR1 is DFQATT and CDR2 is SNEGSKA (reference sequence). Trimming took off 3 bases at V and 3 bases at J, with 19 bases between the two ends. The CDR3 totals 16 residues. Sequenced sample: blood, either unsorted or a sorted T cell fraction (not recorded which). The receptor was derived from a female donor with ankylosing spondylitis or in good health (not recorded which). The chain recombines TRBV20-1 with TRBJ2-3; perhaps TRBD2 as D (6 bases). CDR3 protein: CSASPPLGGITDTQYF. The CDR3 bases are TGCAGTGCTAGCCCACCACTCGGCGGGATTACAGATACGCAGTATTTT.